This T cell receptor beta chain stems from a study of cytomegalovirus exposure and HLA in healthy donors. Overall study findings and caveats: Most TCR sequences were seen very rarely across donors, but some public TCRs occurred in many.

Libraries were prepared by immunoSEQ multiplex PCR; TCRdb keeps only in-frame clonotypes and omits some of them. The sample shows some 140,000 clones, about 90% of them seen only once. With regard to this clone: What it recognizes is unknown.

The length of the CDR3 is 13 residues. Germline lookup yields CDR1 MDHEN and CDR2 SYDVKM. Trimming took 3 bases from V and 4 from J, leaving 9 bases between them. Sequences were obtained from PBMCs. The chain has TRBV28 and TRBJ1-2; weak D call: TRBD1 (5 bases). This TCR was recovered from a woman between 25 and 40 years old in good health and CMV-seropositive. CDR3 in amino acids: CASSLQGGYGYTF. In nucleotides, the CDR3 is TGTGCCAGCAGTTTGCAGGGCGGCTATGGCTACACCTTC.